The 25 T cell receptor beta chains reported below all come from one sample, sequenced in a study of shared clonotypes between healthy human individuals. CD45RO-negative, CCR7-positively selected cells formed the naive CD8 fraction, excluding terminally differentiated effector memory CD45RA+ cells. The data were produced by immunoSEQ multiplex PCR, yet TCRdb's version contains in-frame clones alone and is incomplete. Of around 1.9 million clones in the sample, just over 90% were seen once. Sequenced sample: naive CD8+ T cells from PBMCs. Every receptor here comes from a man aged 18 to 29 in good health. Some clones in this sample may be carry-over from other donors' samples.

This chain joins TRBV9 and TRBJ2-7; D is perhaps TRBD1 (5 bases). CDR3 length equals 14 residues. V lost 4 bases and J 7 bases, leaving 18 bases between the germline ends. The germline V gene encodes CDR1 SGDLS and CDR2 YYNGEE. Here the CDR3 reads CASSPHVQGPEQYF. CDR3 coding DNA: TGTGCCAGCAGCCCACACGTCCAGGGCCCTGAGCAGTACTTC.

As concerns this clone: The same CDR3 is also encoded by other DNA sequences in this sample. The V and J genes are TRBV5-6 and TRBJ1-5, with D possibly TRBD1 on 6 matching bases. The germline V gene has CDR1 SGHDT and CDR2 YYEEEE. The CDR3 consists of 14 residues. Trimming removed 0 bases from V and 5 bases from J, with 9 bases in between. The CDR3 DNA sequence: TGTGCCAGCAGCTTGGGGGGGCGAGATCAGCCCCAGCATTTT. This encodes CASSLGGRDQPQHF.

The chain recombines TRBV6-4 with TRBJ1-2; D remains ambiguous. In germline, CDR1 is MRHNA, CDR2 SNTAGT. This CDR3 spans 13 amino acids. V lost 0 bases and J 4 bases, leaving 6 bases between the germline ends. The CDR3 loop is CASSDSPGYGYTF. The CDR3 DNA sequence: TGTGCCAGCAGTGACTCCCCAGGCTATGGCTACACCTTC.

The V call is TRBV19, the J call TRBJ2-5; TRBD1 aligns across 7 bases. Germline V lookup: CDR1 LNHDA, CDR2 SQIVND (reference sequence). V was clipped by 6 bases and J by 4 bases; unmatched bases: 11. The CDR3 covers 15 residues. This CDR3 reads CASSQEDRAGETQYF. CDR3 nucleotides: TGTGCCAGTAGCCAAGAAGACAGGGCTGGAGAGACCCAGTACTTC.

This clone was picked up a small number of times. The gene calls are TRBV7-9 and TRBJ1-3; D may be TRBD1 (6 bases). V gave up 1 base and J gave up 6 bases, with 10 bases separating them. Per the germline V gene, CDR1 is SEHNR and CDR2 is FQNEAQ (reference sequence). The CDR3 consists of 14 residues. CDR3 sequence: CASSLDTGINTIYF. In nucleotides, the CDR3 is TGTGCCAGCAGCTTAGATACAGGGATAAACACCATATATTTT.

The chain couples TRBV5-1 to TRBJ2-3; no clear D. CDR1 and CDR2 from the germline V gene are SGHRS and YFSETQ. The CDR3 consists of 16 residues. The V end lost 4 bases, the J end lost 1 base, and 16 bases lay between the germline ends. The CDR3, as DNA: TGCGCCAGCAGCATCTCCCGCGTCCTGGGCACAGATACGCAGTATTTT. It is translated as CASSISRVLGTDTQYF. The variable domain in full, with the rest retrieved from reference TRBV5-1 and TRBJ2-3, is KAGVTQTPRYLIKTRGQQVTLSCSPISGHRSVSWYQQTPGQGLQFLFEYFSETQRNKGNFPGRFSGRQFSNSRSEMNVSTLELGDSALYLCASSISRVLGTDTQYFGPGTRLTVL.

The rearrangement links TRBV11-3 to TRBJ2-7; 11 nucleotides align to TRBD2. CDR1 is SGHNT and CDR2 is YENEEA in the germline V gene. The CDR3 covers 14 residues. V was pared by 5 bases and J by 3 bases, with 3 bases of the junction left unmatched. CDR3 loop: CASSATSGSYEQYF. Here the CDR3 DNA reads TGTGCCAGCAGCGCAACTAGCGGGAGCTACGAGCAGTACTTC.

The V and J genes are TRBV11-2 and TRBJ2-2; D may be TRBD1 (6 bases). V lost 6 bases and J 5 bases, leaving 16 bases between the germline ends. The CDR3 has 15 residues. Germline V gives CDR1 SGHAT, CDR2 FQNNGV. The CDR3 DNA reads TGTGCCAGCAGGGATCGGAGTGACAGGACCGGGGAGCTGTTTTTT. Encoded protein: CASRDRSDRTGELFF.

In the case of this clone: The same CDR3 also results from other DNA sequences found in this sample. The V gene is TRBV2, the J gene TRBJ2-7, with D perhaps TRBD1 or TRBD2 (5 bases each). The CDR3 sequence is 16 residues long. Germline assignment: CDR1 SNHLY and CDR2 FYNNEI. V lost 2 bases, J lost 0 bases, and 14 bases lay in between. The CDR3 DNA reads as TGTGCCAGCAGTGAATTGAGGGGTGAGAGCTCCTACGAGCAGTACTTC. As protein: CASSELRGESSYEQYF.

This clone was picked up one time. The rearrangement joins TRBV6-1 to TRBJ1-1; 9 bases line up with TRBD1. Germline-derived CDR1 and CDR2 are MNHNS and SASEGT. Trimming removed 5 bases from V and 4 bases from J; junction bases left unmatched: 8. The CDR3 length is 15 residues. CDR3 amino acids: CASSPGTGWGTEAFF. CDR3 DNA sequence: TGTGCCAGCAGTCCCGGGACAGGGTGGGGCACTGAAGCTTTCTTT.

Comment on this clone: Other nucleotide sequences from this sample produce the same CDR3. This chain uses TRBV6-1 with TRBJ2-7; D not resolved. The V and J ends lost 3 bases and 6 bases respectively, with 6 bases between them. The CDR3 loop spans 11 amino acids. Germline assignment: CDR1 MNHNS and CDR2 SASEGT. The CDR3 sequence: CASSDSGEQYF. The DNA for the CDR3 is TGTGCCAGCAGTGATTCCGGCGAGCAGTACTTC.

The gene calls are TRBV18 and TRBJ2-1; D perhaps matches TRBD1 (5 bases). V shed 3 bases and J shed 0 bases, with 12 bases lying between them. Germline lookup yields CDR1 KGHSH and CDR2 LQKENI. This CDR3 spans 16 amino acids. CDR3 amino acids: CASSPVRANSYNEQFF. The CDR3, as DNA: TGTGCCAGCTCACCCGTCAGGGCTAACTCCTACAATGAGCAGTTCTTC.

The chain has TRBV4-2 and TRBJ1-4, with D unresolved. Germline loops: CDR1 LGHNA, CDR2 YNFKEQ. Trimming took 3 bases from V and 6 from J, leaving 5 bases between them. This CDR3 has 12 residues. The chain's CDR3 is CASSQRDEKLFF. The CDR3 bases are TGTGCCAGCAGCCAGAGGGATGAAAAACTGTTTTTT.

This rearrangement joins TRBV5-3 to TRBJ1-1; no clear D gene. TRBV5-3 is classed as an ORF, of uncertain function. CDR3 length: 15 residues. Trimming took off 4 bases at V and 1 base at J, with 14 bases between the two ends. The CDR3 DNA reads as TGTGCCAGAAGCCACCTAGGACGGGAGAACACTGAAGCTTTCTTT. Translation: CARSHLGRENTEAFF.

The gene calls are TRBV9 and TRBJ1-2, with 7 bases identical to TRBD1. This CDR3 region has 18 residues. Germline V gene data show CDR1 as SGDLS and CDR2 as YYNGEE. V gave up 4 bases and J gave up 4 bases; unmatched junction bases: 19. CDR3 residues: CASSITSSTGTDPYGYTF. The CDR3 nucleotides read TGTGCCAGCAGCATCACCTCCTCAACCGGGACAGACCCCTATGGCTACACCTTC.

The chain combines TRBV7-9 with TRBJ1-2; a weak D match, TRBD1 (5 bases). V was clipped by 5 bases and J by 1 base, with 20 bases between them. This CDR3 has 17 residues. Per the germline V gene, CDR1 is SEHNR and CDR2 is FQNEAQ (reference sequence). CDR3 in amino acids: CASSPPQGISGNYGYTF. CDR3 nucleotides: TGTGCCAGCAGCCCACCCCAGGGTATTAGCGGTAACTATGGCTACACCTTC.

The chain couples TRBV28 to TRBJ2-1; D may match TRBD1 or TRBD2 (5 bases each). There are 11 residues in the CDR3. Trimming cost V 7 bases and J 8 bases, with 9 bases left between them. Germline CDR1 is MDHEN and CDR2 is SYDVKM. The CDR3 loop is CASTGDHEQFF. DNA of the CDR3: TGTGCCAGCACTGGGGACCATGAGCAGTTCTTC.

The rearrangement uses TRBV19 and TRBJ2-5, with 9 bases identical to TRBD2. CDR3 length: 14 amino acids. V lost 0 bases and J lost 10; bases outside the gene matches: 6. Germline V gives CDR1 LNHDA, CDR2 SQIVND (reference sequence). CDR3 residues: CASSIESSGSIQYF. The CDR3 nucleotides read TGTGCCAGTAGTATAGAGAGTAGCGGGAGCATCCAGTACTTC.

Notes on this clone: Other DNA sequences within the sample encode an identical CDR3. V usage is TRBV7-9 and J usage is TRBJ2-2; D not resolved. The CDR3 runs to 13 residues. V was clipped by 1 base and J by 5 bases, with 5 bases between them. CDR1 and CDR2 (germline): SEHNR, FQNEAQ (reference sequence). Here the CDR3 reads CASSLGGTGELFF. The CDR3 DNA reads TGTGCCAGCAGCTTAGGTGGGACCGGGGAGCTGTTTTTT. The entire variable domain, with the rest obtained from reference TRBV7-9 and TRBJ2-2, is as follows: DTGVSQNPRHKITKRGQNVTFRCDPISEHNRLYWYRQTLGQGPEFLTYFQNEAQLEKSRLLSDRFSAERPKGSFSTLEIQRTEQGDSAMYLCASSLGGTGELFFGEGSRLTVL.

The rearrangement uses TRBV5-6 and TRBJ2-7, with 7 bases aligning to TRBD1. There are 13 residues in the CDR3. The V and J ends lost 5 bases and 2 bases, in that order; junction bases with no gene match: 4. Germline V gene data show CDR1 as SGHDT and CDR2 as YYEEEE. CDR3 loop: CASRVGQAYEQYF. CDR3 DNA: TGTGCCAGCAGGGTTGGACAGGCCTACGAGCAGTACTTC.

The chain recombines TRBV7-8 with TRBJ1-2, with D perhaps matching TRBD1 (5 bases). Trimming left V 4 bases short and J 7 bases short, with 16 bases between. The CDR3 has 14 residues. Germline lookup yields CDR1 SGHVS and CDR2 FQNEAQ. CDR3 sequence reads: CASSWAGGPAGYTF. The DNA of the CDR3 is TGTGCCAGCAGCTGGGCTGGGGGTCCGGCTGGCTACACCTTC.

This chain uses TRBV4-3 with TRBJ2-3; D remains unclear. Germline V CDR1 and CDR2: LGHNA, YSLEER. V dropped 1 base and J dropped 5 bases, with 13 bases sitting between them. The CDR3 loop spans 15 amino acids. The CDR3 DNA follows: TGCGCCAGCAGCCAAGTCGGGTACGCCGGAGATACGCAGTATTTT. This translates into CASSQVGYAGDTQYF.

CDR3 nucleotide sequence: TGTGCCAGCAGCCAAGTAGCCCGAGATGAAAAACTGTTTTTT. Encoded protein: CASSQVARDEKLFF. The chain links TRBV7-9 to TRBJ1-4, with D hard to call. CDR1 is SEHNR, CDR2 FQNEAQ, per germline (reference sequence). The CDR3 extends over 14 amino acids. Trimming cost V 5 bases and J 6 bases, with 13 bases left between them. The full variable domain, rest sourced from reference TRBV7-9 and TRBJ1-4, is DTGVSQNPRHKITKRGQNVTFRCDPISEHNRLYWYRQTLGQGPEFLTYFQNEAQLEKSRLLSDRFSAERPKGSFSTLEIQRTEQGDSAMYLCASSQVARDEKLFFGSGTQLSVL.

The V gene is TRBV5-6, the J gene TRBJ2-5; 8 nucleotides align to TRBD1. The last part of the DNA fits TRBJ2-7 better; the J call may be wrong. This CDR3 is built from 14 residues. Germline V CDR1 and CDR2: SGHDT, YYEEEE. The CDR3 sequence: CASTYGTGTYEQYF. The CDR3 DNA sequence: TGTGCCAGCACCTACGGGACAGGTACCTACGAGCAGTACTTC.

The chain has TRBV5-4 and TRBJ2-3, with 8 nucleotides matching TRBD2. The V gene end was trimmed by 4 bases and the J gene end by 2 bases; junction bases not matched to a gene: 12. This CDR3 comprises 17 residues. The germline gives CDR1 SGHNT, CDR2 YYREEE (reference sequence). The CDR3 here is CASSVDLSGKITDTQYF. Written as DNA, the CDR3 is TGTGCCAGCAGCGTCGACCTTAGCGGGAAAATCACAGATACGCAGTATTTT.